A selection of T cell receptor beta chains follows, all from one sample in a study of CD8+ T cells in alopecia areata. Sequencing was performed with immunoSEQ multiplex PCR; in TCRdb, only in-frame clones are kept and a portion is missing. The sample yields 75,000 to 100,000 clones, 35% to 50% seen once. The material sequenced was CD4+ T cells sorted from blood. The receptors were gathered from a human donor with alopecia areata. Each CDR3 is given with its conserved first and last residue. The D gene is left open where the match is weak. A clone size is listed for some rows: how often the clone was seen (once, few, many), or a class if it is expanded.

CDR3 protein: CSVEVLAGASNTQYF; CDR3 DNA: TGCAGCGTTGAAGTGCTAGCGGGAGCATCAAATACGCAGTATTTT; D gene: TRBD2; clone size: few; V gene: TRBV29-1; J gene: TRBJ2-3
CDR3 protein: CASSENTGYNEQFF; CDR3 DNA: TGTGCCAGCAGTGAGAATACAGGCTACAATGAGCAGTTCTTC; D gene: -; clone size: -; V gene: TRBV6-1; J gene: TRBJ2-1
CDR3 protein: CSASISHLWSTGELFF; CDR3 DNA: TGCAGCGCTTCCATCTCTCATTTGTGGTCCACCGGGGAGCTGTTTTTT; D gene: -; clone size: -; V gene: TRBV29-1; J gene: TRBJ2-2
CDR3 protein: CASSPQRDSYNEQFF; CDR3 DNA: TGTGCCAGCAGTCCCCAGCGGGATTCCTACAATGAGCAGTTCTTC; D gene: TRBD2; clone size: -; V gene: TRBV28; J gene: TRBJ2-1
CDR3 protein: CASSYPDREIYF; CDR3 DNA: TGTGCCAGCAGCTATCCTGACAGGGAAATATACTTC; D gene: TRBD1; clone size: -; V gene: TRBV11-2; J gene: TRBJ2-7
CDR3 protein: CSAIRVYEQYF; CDR3 DNA: TGCAGTGCCATAAGAGTTTACGAGCAGTACTTC; D gene: -; clone size: -; V gene: TRBV20-1; J gene: TRBJ2-7
CDR3 protein: CSTRQNTEAFF; CDR3 DNA: TGCAGTACTAGGCAGAACACTGAAGCTTTCTTT; D gene: -; clone size: -; V gene: TRBV20-1; J gene: TRBJ1-1
CDR3 protein: CTTGADHEQYF; CDR3 DNA: TGCACGACAGGGGCCGATCACGAGCAGTACTTC; D gene: TRBD1; clone size: -; V gene: TRBV20-1; J gene: TRBJ2-7
CDR3 protein: CSVWTGLGNEQYF; CDR3 DNA: TGCAGCGTCTGGACAGGCCTTGGGAACGAGCAGTACTTC; D gene: TRBD1; clone size: -; V gene: TRBV29-1; J gene: TRBJ2-7
CDR3 protein: CSARRGNEKLFF; CDR3 DNA: TGCAGCGCCCGACGCGGAAATGAAAAACTGTTTTTT; D gene: -; clone size: -; V gene: TRBV29-1; J gene: TRBJ1-4
CDR3 protein: CASSEDRFSGANVLTF; CDR3 DNA: TGTGCCAGCAGTGAAGACAGATTCTCTGGGGCCAACGTCCTGACTTTC; D gene: -; clone size: -; V gene: TRBV6-1; J gene: TRBJ2-6
CDR3 protein: CSASGIHEQYF; CDR3 DNA: TGCAGTGCTTCAGGGATCCACGAGCAGTACTTC; D gene: -; clone size: -; V gene: TRBV20-1; J gene: TRBJ2-7
CDR3 protein: CASSNQGTAEAFF; CDR3 DNA: TGCGCCAGCAGTAATCAGGGGACCGCTGAAGCTTTCTTT; D gene: -; clone size: few; V gene: TRBV5-1; J gene: TRBJ1-1
CDR3 protein: CASSERGPASTDTQYF; CDR3 DNA: TGTGCCAGCAGCGAGCGGGGACCCGCAAGCACAGATACGCAGTATTTT; D gene: TRBD2; clone size: few; V gene: TRBV9; J gene: TRBJ2-3
CDR3 protein: CASSLGTSGIYEQYF; CDR3 DNA: TGTGCCAGCAGTCTTGGGACTAGCGGGATCTACGAGCAGTACTTC; D gene: TRBD2; clone size: -; V gene: TRBV7-2; J gene: TRBJ2-7
CDR3 protein: CSPGEGHGRGLGKNIQYF; CDR3 DNA: TGCAGCCCGGGGGAGGGCCACGGGCGAGGGCTTGGCAAAAACATTCAGTACTTC; D gene: TRBD2; clone size: -; V gene: TRBV29-1; J gene: TRBJ2-4
CDR3 protein: CSVVRSGAAGYTF; CDR3 DNA: TGCAGCGTTGTAAGATCGGGGGCTGCTGGCTACACCTTC; D gene: -; clone size: few; V gene: TRBV29-1; J gene: TRBJ1-2
CDR3 protein: CSAGTGDNQPQHF; CDR3 DNA: TGCAGCGCCGGAACGGGGGACAATCAGCCCCAGCATTTT; D gene: -; clone size: -; V gene: TRBV29-1; J gene: TRBJ1-5
CDR3 protein: CSVKGLAGVGEQFF; CDR3 DNA: TGCAGCGTTAAAGGACTAGCGGGAGTTGGTGAGCAGTTCTTC; D gene: TRBD2; clone size: -; V gene: TRBV29-1; J gene: TRBJ2-1